The 11 T cell receptor beta chains in this list originate from one sample, sequenced in a study of T cell responses to AZD1222 COVID-19 vaccine. Repertoires were generated with immunoSEQ multiplex PCR, while TCRdb's copy carries only in-frame clones and drops some. Among about 160,000 clones listed, roughly 90% were seen once. The sequences come from peripheral blood, collected 28 days after the second AZD1222 dose. These receptor sequences come from an adult who received the AZD1222 COVID-19 vaccine.

J is TRBJ1-5 and V is TRBV6-5; maybe TRBD1 (5 bases). The germline gives CDR1 MNHEY, CDR2 SVGAGI. V gave up 8 bases and J gave up 5 bases, with 16 bases separating them. The CDR3 covers 14 residues. The CDR3 region is CASVLGTTHQPQHF. Here the CDR3 DNA reads TGTGCCAGCGTCCTCGGGACCACACATCAGCCCCAGCATTTT.

As for this clone: At one end the junction does not follow the germline gene, possibly because of a read error. V is TRBV3-1 (or the pseudogene TRBV3-2) and J is TRBJ2-1, with 8 bases that match TRBD2. This CDR3 spans 12 amino acids. From germline, CDR1 is LGHDT and CDR2 YNNKEL (reference sequence). CDR3 in amino acids: CASSQAEGGRIF. Here the CDR3 DNA reads TGTGCCAGCAGCCAAGCAGAGGGCGGGAGGATCTTC.

Here the CDR3 DNA reads TGTGCCAGCAGCCCAGGACAGTCCCCTGCCTTGAACACTGAAGCTTTCTTT. It yields the protein CASSPGQSPALNTEAFF. This chain links TRBV5-7 with TRBJ1-1, with D perhaps matching TRBD1 (6 bases). TRBV5-7 belongs to the ORF category, with a function that is uncertain. The length of the CDR3 is 17 residues. The V end lost 4 bases, the J end lost 0 bases, and 19 bases lay between the germline ends.

The chain links TRBV20-1 to TRBJ1-4; a possible D gene is TRBD1 (6 bases). Germline CDR1 and CDR2: DFQATT and SNEGSKA (reference sequence). This CDR3 contains 15 residues. V was shortened by 3 bases and J by 7 bases, with 18 bases between the two germline ends. For the CDR3, the DNA is TGCAGTGCTAGTGCTGCGACCCCAGGGGTTGAAAAACTGTTTTTT. Translated, it gives CSASAATPGVEKLFF.

This sequence joins TRBV6-1 and TRBJ1-3; no clear D gene. Germline CDR1 and CDR2: MNHNS and SASEGT. The V end lost 2 bases, the J end lost 4 bases, and 6 bases lay between the germline ends. The CDR3 spans 13 residues. The CDR3 protein is CASSERNGNTIYF. The CDR3 DNA reads as TGTGCCAGCAGTGAACGCAACGGAAACACCATATATTTT.

The V and J genes are TRBV30 and TRBJ2-5; 8 bases are shared with TRBD2. V trimming: 0 bases; J trimming: 5 bases; junction bases outside the gene matches: 8. This CDR3 has 15 amino acids. Looked up from germline, CDR1 is GTSNPN and CDR2 is SVGIG (reference sequence). Here the CDR3 reads CAWSVPGGAGETQYF. CDR3 sequence (DNA): TGTGCCTGGAGTGTACCCGGGGGGGCTGGTGAGACCCAGTACTTC.

This clone was seen only a few times. The chain couples TRBV27 to TRBJ2-3; D might be TRBD1 (7 bases). This CDR3 has 14 residues. Per the germline V gene, CDR1 is MNHEY and CDR2 is SMNVEV (reference sequence). V lost 4 bases and J lost 5, with 13 bases in between. The DNA of the CDR3 is TGTGCCAGCAGTTCAGGGGGGTCCGGAGATACGCAGTATTTT. The encoded protein is CASSSGGSGDTQYF.

The chain joins TRBV7-3 to TRBJ1-5, with 9 bases identical to TRBD1. Trimming cost V 5 bases and J 0 bases; bases outside gene matches: 14. Germline CDR1 SGHTA, CDR2 FQGTGA. There are 19 residues in the CDR3. DNA for the CDR3: TGTGCCAGCAGCACCTGGGACAGGGAGGGTACGAATAGCAATCAGCCCCAGCATTTT. Protein sequence: CASSTWDREGTNSNQPQHF.

V and J are TRBV6-5 and TRBJ1-2; no firm D call. The germline CDR1 and CDR2 sequences are MNHEY and SVGAGI. Between the trimmed V and J ends, which lost 10 bases and 4 bases, there was a span of 10 bases. The CDR3 length is 11 residues. The CDR3 nucleotides are TGTGCCACTCAGCCGGGCTATGGCTACACCTTC. This sequence encodes CATQPGYGYTF.

The chain has TRBV6-6 and TRBJ1-2, with TRBD1 matching 9 bases. V shed 6 bases and J 5 bases; nucleotides not matched to a gene: 10. CDR3 length: 15 residues. CDR1 MNHNY and CDR2 SVGAGI come from the germline V gene (reference sequence). The CDR3 DNA reads as TGTGCCAGCAGCCACAGGGGGCCGGGCCCGTATGGCTACACCTTC. This sequence encodes CASSHRGPGPYGYTF.

V is TRBV9 and J is TRBJ2-5, with 8 bases aligning to TRBD2. Trimming took 3 bases from V and 5 from J; bases not matched to a gene: 12. Germline loops: CDR1 SGDLS, CDR2 YYNGEE. The CDR3 totals 16 residues. CDR3 DNA sequence: TGTGCCAGCAGCGCTAAGTCGGGGGGGCAGTGGGAGACCCAGTACTTC. It encodes CASSAKSGGQWETQYF. Combining the CDR3 with reference TRBV9 and TRBJ2-5 gives the whole variable domain DSGVTQTPKHLITATGQRVTLRCSPRSGDLSVYWYQQSLDQGLQFLIQYYNGEERAKGNILERFSAQQFPDLHSELNLSSLELGDSALYFCASSAKSGGQWETQYFGPGTRLLVL.